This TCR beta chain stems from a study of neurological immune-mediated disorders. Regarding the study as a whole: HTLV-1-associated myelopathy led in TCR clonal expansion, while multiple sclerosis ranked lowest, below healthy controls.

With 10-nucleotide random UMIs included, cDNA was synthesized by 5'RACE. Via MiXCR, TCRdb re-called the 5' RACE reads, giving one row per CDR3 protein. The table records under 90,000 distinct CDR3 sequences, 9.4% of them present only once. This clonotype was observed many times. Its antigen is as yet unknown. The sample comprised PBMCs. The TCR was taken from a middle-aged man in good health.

This chain's CDR3 is CASSLDFGSTYEQYF. CDR3 DNA sequence: TGCGCCAGCAGCTTGGATTTTGGGAGCACCTACGAGCAGTACTTC. This sequence joins TRBV5-1 and TRBJ2-7; D possibly corresponds to TRBD2 (5 bases). Germline CDR1 is SGHRS and CDR2 is YFSETQ. V lost 0 bases and J lost 2, with 12 bases in between. CDR3 length: 15 amino acids.